This T cell receptor beta chain derives from a study of T-cell reconstitution after alpha-beta-depleted transplantation in children. V lost 6 bases, J lost 17 bases, and 17 bases lay in between. This CDR3 contains 12 residues. Unique molecular identifiers were incorporated during preparation of the TCRbeta library. Via MiXCR, TCRdb re-called the PCR reads, giving one row per CDR3 protein. The profile shows 500,000 to 600,000 distinct CDR3 sequences, about a sixth of them singletons. J is TRBJ1-6 and V is TRBV12-3 or TRBV12-4, with D possibly being TRBD1 (5 bases). The sequence came from a human donor who donated a stem cell graft to a child with acute lymphoblastic leukemia. The sample in question was PBMCs from the stem cell graft donor, obtained from the stem cell graft. The CDR3: CASSPGTVNFHF. The CDR3 DNA reads TGTGCCAGCAGCCCTGGGACGGTAAACTTCCACTTT.